Listed below are T cell receptor beta chains from one sample, sequenced in a study of identical twins. A single record per CDR3 protein comes from TCRdb applying MiXCR to the 5' RACE reads. This table holds 1.5 million to 2 million distinct CDR3 sequences, under 35% found once. Specimen: cord blood. These receptors all stem from a newborn girl in good health. CDR3s leave out the opening cysteine and the closing phenylalanine or tryptophan. Each record gives: clone size, V gene, J gene, CDR3 protein. Size tells how often a clone was seen (once, few, many) or the class of an expanded clone, and some rows leave it out.

.,TRBV27,TRBJ2-5,ASSPGLAGYLIETQY
.,TRBV29-1,TRBJ2-2,SVAVTGGGGELF
.,TRBV20-1,TRBJ1-5,SATTHEGPGDQPQH
few,TRBV20-1,TRBJ2-4,SARAGADIQY
.,TRBV5-4,TRBJ2-5,ASSLKAHQETQY
few,TRBV19,TRBJ2-3,ASSPLGTKDGDTQY
many,TRBV29-1,TRBJ2-1,SVEHLLAGVYNEQF
.,TRBV18,TRBJ2-2,ASSPPVQGANGGELF
.,TRBV5-1,TRBJ2-1,ASSLSDSYHEQF
.,TRBV4-2,TRBJ2-7,ASSQEVSHEQY
.,TRBV7-2,TRBJ2-3,ASSLAEYGTDTQY
.,TRBV20-1,TRBJ1-4,SANDRGDEKLF
few,TRBV25-1,TRBJ1-2,ASSEFATGYYGYT
few,TRBV14,TRBJ2-3,ASSMIGGPLETDTQY
few,TRBV25-1,TRBJ1-4,ASNPGSGEKLF
once,TRBV20-1,TRBJ2-5,SARAFGRPGAETQY
many,TRBV12-3/TRBV12-4,TRBJ2-1,ASSLRGQSSYNEQF
.,TRBV30,TRBJ2-1,AWIKNPGLAGSYNEQF
.,TRBV21-1,TRBJ2-3,ASSKRREGLRTDTQY
.,TRBV2,TRBJ2-5,ASKRNNEQY
many,TRBV5-1,TRBJ1-5,ASSLETGNQPQH
many,TRBV5-1,TRBJ2-1,ASSLVGGPSNEQF
few,TRBV6-1,TRBJ1-4,ATALVGTPNEKLF
few,TRBV20-1,TRBJ1-4,SARVPGQGPTNEKLF
.,TRBV20-1,TRBJ2-1,SASDISWSSRDAYNEQF
.,TRBV13,TRBJ2-1,ASSGSSGGYYNEQF
many,TRBV29-1,TRBJ1-2,SVSRGEYGYT
few,TRBV6-5,TRBJ2-3,ASRSVTSGRGDTQY
.,TRBV14,TRBJ1-2,ASSQNPGSGYGYT
once,TRBV2,TRBJ1-1,ASMGQEASEAF
many,TRBV13,TRBJ2-1,ASSLTGTYNEQF
.,TRBV6-1,TRBJ1-6,ATQPSERMDSPLH
few,TRBV3-1,TRBJ2-3,ASSQAGPPHQGLAFTDTQY
few,TRBV20-1,TRBJ2-1,SARDIAGTSYNEQF
.,TRBV6-6,TRBJ2-7,ASQGGGGSYEQY
few,TRBV6-5,TRBJ1-6,ASSYYRGSYNSPLH
.,TRBV12-3/TRBV12-4,TRBJ2-5,ASSPWALETQY